This T cell receptor beta chain was identified during a study of CD8 T cells in Susac syndrome. Study-level information: Patients with Susac syndrome, at blood draw, were therapy-naive, on corticosteroids, or on intravenous immunoglobulin alone. Study-wide findings and caveats: The study recognized that its TCR sequencing and HLA analysis covered a relatively small number of individuals. Susac syndrome CD4+ T cell repertoires showed no clonal expansion.

There are 15 residues in the CDR3. V lost 6 bases to trimming and J lost 0 bases, with 12 bases between them. Germline V gene lookup returns CDR1 MNHEY and CDR2 SVGAGI. Purification of the CD8+ and CD4+ T cells relied on negative isolation, and TEMRA cells underwent FACS enrichment. RNA totalling roughly 0.45 to 1 ug underwent reverse transcription with random hexamers. TCRdb used MiXCR to reprocess the immunoSEQ multiplex PCR reads, holding one entry per CDR3 protein. The table shows approximately 190,000 distinct CDR3 sequences, with approximately 96% occurring only once. A note on this clonotype: Antigen unknown.

The receptor comes from a human donor with Susac syndrome. The sample was CD4+ T cells from PBMCs. This chain joins TRBV6-5 and TRBJ1-5; weak D call: TRBD1 (6 bases). As DNA, the CDR3 is TGTGCCAGCAGGCAACAGGGAGGTAGCAATCAGCCCCAGCATTTT. It is translated as CASRQQGGSNQPQHF.